Following are 6 T cell receptor beta chains from one sample sequenced in a study of T cell responses to AZD1222 COVID-19 vaccine. Assay: immunoSEQ multiplex PCR; the TCRdb copy retains only in-frame clones and omits some. The table includes some 91,000 clones, roughly 90% detected once. The input for sequencing was peripheral blood, taken on day 0 of AZD1222 vaccination. These receptors were taken from an adult in good health.

The rearrangement joins TRBV7-8 to TRBJ1-6; 11 bases match TRBD1. Trimming cost V 1 base and J 8 bases; bases outside gene matches: 7. Germline V CDR1 and CDR2: SGHVS, FQNEAQ. The length of the CDR3 is 17 residues. As DNA, the CDR3 is TGTGCCAGCAGCTTAGGAGGGACAGGGGGATCTGATTCACCCCTCCACTTT. The encoded protein is CASSLGGTGGSDSPLHF.

The gene calls are TRBV7-8 and TRBJ2-2; D unresolved. This CDR3 is built from 14 residues. CDR1 SGHVS and CDR2 FQNEAQ come from the germline V gene. V gave up 5 bases and J gave up 4 bases, with 11 bases separating them. The CDR3: CASSLERGTGELFF. CDR3 nucleotides: TGTGCCAGCAGCCTGGAACGCGGCACCGGGGAGCTGTTTTTT.

The rearrangement uses TRBV6-2 or TRBV6-3 and TRBJ2-2, with 7 bases lining up with TRBD2. V shed 4 bases, J shed 1 base, and the junction held 6 bases outside the gene matches. The CDR3 contains 16 residues. Looked up from germline, CDR1 is MNHEY and CDR2 is SVGEGT. The CDR3 here is CASSSGTTLNTGELFF. In nucleotides, the CDR3 is TGTGCCAGCAGTTCCGGGACTACCCTGAACACCGGGGAGCTGTTTTTT.

This chain uses TRBV13 with TRBJ2-1; tentative D call: TRBD1 (6 bases). This CDR3 is 17 amino acids long. Germline V CDR1 and CDR2: PRHDT, FYEKMQ (reference sequence). Trimming left V 4 bases short and J 2 bases short, with 18 bases between. CDR3 loop: CASSSLNWTETYNEQFF. DNA of the CDR3: TGTGCCAGCAGCTCACTAAATTGGACAGAGACCTACAATGAGCAGTTCTTC.

Concerning this clone: A read error is possible here, since a much larger clone lies one base away. The identical CDR3 is also encoded by other nucleotide sequences in the sample. This sequence joins TRBV6-1 and TRBJ1-6; 10 bases agree with TRBD1. Germline V gene sequence: CDR1 MNHNS, CDR2 SASEGT. This CDR3 contains 15 residues. V was pared by 1 base and J by 7 bases, with 1 base of the junction left unmatched. The CDR3 nucleotides read TGTGCCAGCAGTGAAGGGACAGGGGGAAATTCACCCCTCCACTTT. Translating gives CASSEGTGGNSPLHF.

V usage is TRBV2 and J usage is TRBJ2-7; a weak D match, TRBD2 (6 bases). Trimming stripped 8 bases from V and 5 bases from J, with 16 bases between. The CDR3 has 13 residues. CDR1 and CDR2 (germline): SNHLY, FYNNEI. Here the CDR3 DNA reads TGTGCCAGCCTGAGAGCGGGCATCGACGAGCAGTACTTC. This gives the protein CASLRAGIDEQYF.